This TCR beta chain was identified in a study of blood T cell repertoires in COVID-19. Whole-study context: The analysed material was cDNA or gDNA that came from T cells, B-cell-depleted T cells, or PBMCs.

Original handling: Nucleated cell counts were estimated from reference gene primer amplification. Assay: immunoSEQ multiplex PCR; the TCRdb copy retains only in-frame clones and omits some. The V and J calls and clone size come from that table; D and trimming were worked out from the DNA. The sample carries about 76,000 clones, about 85% recorded once. Germline V lookup: CDR1 SNHLY, CDR2 FYNNEI. V shed 1 base, J shed 6 bases, and the junction held 7 bases outside the gene matches. This CDR3 has 15 amino acids. The chain uses TRBV2 and TRBJ1-1; 8 bases fit TRBD1. The sequence derives from a man in his sixties with COVID-19, enrolled during active disease. Source material: peripheral blood. The CDR3 sequence is CASSEGQGWRSEAFF. CDR3 in DNA: TGTGCCAGCAGTGAAGGACAGGGGTGGCGGTCTGAAGCTTTCTTT. The full variable domain, its missing parts supplied by reference TRBV2 and TRBJ1-1, is EPEVTQTPSHQVTQMGQEVILRCVPISNHLYFYWYRQILGQKVEFLVSFYNNEISEKSEIFDDQFSVERPDGSNFTLKIRSTKLEDSAMYFCASSEGQGWRSEAFFGQGTRLTVV.